The 8 T cell receptor beta chains reported below all come from one sample, sequenced in a study of neurological immune-mediated disorders. TCRdb ran MiXCR on the 5' RACE reads and lists one entry per CDR3 protein. The sample includes 55,000 to 75,000 distinct CDR3 sequences, roughly 2.5% of them seen just once. What was sequenced was PBMCs. Receptor source: a man in his fifties with multiple sclerosis.

This clonotype was seen repeatedly, ten times or more. The rearrangement uses TRBV18 and TRBJ2-3, with no clear D. The CDR3 runs to 14 residues. Germline assignment: CDR1 KGHSH and CDR2 LQKENI. Deletions cut 3 bases from V and 1 base from J, with 8 bases between. The CDR3 bases are TGTGCCAGCTCACCCGGGCGTGGCACAGATACGCAGTATTTT. Protein product: CASSPGRGTDTQYF.

J is TRBJ2-1 and V is TRBV10-1, with D perhaps matching TRBD1 (6 bases). The germline V gene has CDR1 WNHNN and CDR2 SYGVQD (reference sequence). This CDR3 has 12 residues. This CDR3 is CDTEDSYNEQFF. The DNA for the CDR3 is TGCGACACCGAGGACAGCTACAATGAGCAGTTCTTC.

This clonotype has ten or more counts. V gene TRBV9 combines with J gene TRBJ1-1; D is ambiguous. The CDR3 has 15 residues. Germline-derived CDR1 and CDR2 are SGDLS and YYNGEE. V was cut by 0 bases and J by 1 base, with 10 bases left in between. For the CDR3, the DNA is TGTGCCAGCAGCGTAGATCCGGGCCCGAACACTGAAGCTTTCTTT. The encoded protein is CASSVDPGPNTEAFF.

This clonotype was counted ten times or more. The V gene is TRBV5-1, the J gene TRBJ2-1; D possibly corresponds to TRBD1 (7 bases). There are 15 residues in the CDR3. Trimming left V 2 bases short and J 6 bases short, with 15 bases between. Germline-derived CDR1 and CDR2 are SGHRS and YFSETQ. The CDR3 DNA is TGCGCCAGCAGCTTTAGGGCAGGGGGGATCAATGAGCAGTTCTTC. This translates into CASSFRAGGINEQFF.

This clonotype was picked up many times. The chain carries TRBV5-1 and TRBJ2-5; TRBD1 matches at 8 bases. Germline V gene data show CDR1 as SGHRS and CDR2 as YFSETQ. Germline trimming cut 4 bases from V and 5 bases from J; bases unmatched to any gene: 10. The CDR3 is 15 residues long. CDR3 in amino acids: CASSPGTGGSETQYF. Written as DNA, the CDR3 is TGCGCCAGCAGCCCCGGGACAGGAGGATCGGAGACCCAGTACTTC.

In its sample, this clonotype was seen many times. CDR3: CASSSERRASDTQYF. Written as DNA, the CDR3 is TGTGCCAGCAGCTCCGAACGGCGAGCCTCAGATACGCAGTATTTT. The chain employs TRBV7-2 and TRBJ2-3; D unclear. Trimming left V 4 bases short and J 4 bases short, with 15 bases between. Germline V gene lookup returns CDR1 SGHTA and CDR2 FQGNSA. The CDR3 has 15 residues.

Ten or more counts support this clonotype. The V and J genes are TRBV6-5 and TRBJ2-2, with D perhaps matching TRBD1 (5 bases). CDR1 and CDR2 (germline): MNHEY, SVGAGI. V was pared by 2 bases and J by 0 bases, with 13 bases between. The CDR3 consists of 17 residues. CDR3 DNA sequence: TGTGCCAGCAGTTACCGGACAACAACCGCGAACACCGGGGAGCTGTTTTTT. Encoded protein: CASSYRTTTANTGELFF.

There are many counts of this clonotype. The rearrangement links TRBV7-9 to TRBJ1-2, with D uncertain. The V gene's germline CDR1 is SEHNR and CDR2 FQNEAQ (reference sequence). V dropped 1 base and J dropped 3 bases, with 6 bases sitting between them. This CDR3 is built from 13 residues. CDR3 amino acids: CASSLVVYYGYTF. For the CDR3, the DNA is TGTGCCAGCAGCTTAGTTGTCTACTATGGCTACACCTTC.